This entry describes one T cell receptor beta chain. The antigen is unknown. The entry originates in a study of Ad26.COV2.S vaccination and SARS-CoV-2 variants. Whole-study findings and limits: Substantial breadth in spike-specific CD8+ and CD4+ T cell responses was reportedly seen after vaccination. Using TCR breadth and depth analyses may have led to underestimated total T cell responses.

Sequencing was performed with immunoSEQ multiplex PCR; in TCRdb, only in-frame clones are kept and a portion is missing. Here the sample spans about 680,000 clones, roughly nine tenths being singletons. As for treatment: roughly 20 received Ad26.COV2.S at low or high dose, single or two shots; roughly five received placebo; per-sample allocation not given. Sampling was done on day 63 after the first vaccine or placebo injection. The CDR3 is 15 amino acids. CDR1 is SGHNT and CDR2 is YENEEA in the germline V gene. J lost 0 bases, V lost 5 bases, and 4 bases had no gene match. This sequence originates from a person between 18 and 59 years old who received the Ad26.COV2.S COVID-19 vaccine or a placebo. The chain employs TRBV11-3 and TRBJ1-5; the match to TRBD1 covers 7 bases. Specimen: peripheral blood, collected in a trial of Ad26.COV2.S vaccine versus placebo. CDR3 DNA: TGTGCCAGCAGCCAGGACAGGCATAGCAATCAGCCCCAGCATTTT. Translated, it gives CASSQDRHSNQPQHF.